This record looks at one T cell receptor (beta chain) sequence and its context. This clonotype was detected only a few times. Its antigen is not yet known. No much larger clonotype is one base removed from it; base qualities were not supplied. The record originates from a study of vaccination and CD4 T cells after COVID-19 (dated by TCRdb to 2021 to 2024). Background on the whole study: The convalescent cohort included six males and four females, with two Hispanic individuals, seven Caucasians, two Asians and one multiracial person. In ten to eleven COVID-19 convalescent patients and several infection-naive healthy vaccine recipients, the spike-specific CD4+ TCR repertoire before mRNA vaccination was compared with the repertoire after mRNA vaccination. Participants got two doses of the Pfizer-BioNTech BNT162b2 vaccine (n=8) or two doses of the Moderna mRNA-1273 vaccine (n=2). Post-COVID blood samples from convalescent patients were collected a median of about 100 days after diagnosis, with a range of roughly 35 to 170 days. Post-vaccine blood samples were obtained a median of around 67 days after the second vaccine dose, with a range of roughly 13 to 250 days. Control cultures used a CEFX viral epitope pool as positive control, an HIV-1 Nef peptide pool as negative control, or no peptide. For stimulating the cultures, overlapping spike peptide pools were used, derived from SARS-CoV-2 as well as from the common cold coronaviruses HCoV-NL63, HCoV-OC43 and HCoV-229E.

Spanning cysteine to phenylalanine, the CDR3 consists of 16 amino acids. Only the CDR3 DNA is retained, 48 bases long and in frame from the first base. The junction shows trimming of 6 bases on V and 2 bases on J, and the gene matches do not reach 7 bases of it. Results and caveats for the whole study, not just this receptor: Among convalescent patients, a median about 90% of the SARS-CoV-2-reactive clones seen after vaccination appeared only after vaccination, which suggests priming specific to the vaccine. Of the vaccine-specific clones in convalescent patients, 304 of 307, or nearly all, reacted only to SARS-CoV-2 spike and did not cross-react with common cold coronaviruses. The study included relatively few convalescent patients and did not analyze early timepoints after natural infection. The median number of SARS-CoV-2-reactive clonotypes rose from about 23 after infection to about 40 after vaccination, but the change was not significant.

To prepare the library, PCR was applied. At the Johns Hopkins FTIC core, DNA from the cultured CD4+ T cells underwent TCR sequencing with the Oncomine TCR Beta short-read assay. Genomic DNA was extracted from the cultured CD4+ T cells with the QIAamp micro DNA kit. Oncomine TCR Beta libraries from cultured CD4+ T cells were pooled using unique dual indexes and sequenced on an Illumina iSeq 100. The paper's data handling went like this. Non-productive sequences were filtered out, and CDR3s that did not start with C, did not end with F or W, or were shorter than 7 amino acids were discarded. The MANAFEST web application was used to identify antigen-specific clonotypes by comparing peptide-stimulated wells against reference wells and other culture wells. Positive clones required FDR below 0.05, an odds ratio above 5, and productive frequency above 0.1% in at least two of three replicate wells. Cross-reactive clonotypes were defined as significantly expanded in both SARS-CoV-2 spike wells and at least one common cold coronavirus spike condition. Using R version 3.6.1, CDR3 homology was evaluated through Levenshtein distances (stringdist) along with unrooted phylogenetic trees (ape). TCRdb's own reprocessing of the public reads used fastp at Q25 and MiXCR and kept productive beta chains. Each CDR3 protein appears once, grouped with its most common genes and DNA. TCRdb, not the authors, supplied the V and J calls. Within this sample are tens of thousands of distinct CDR3 sequences, with 38% of them counted one time only. The ten top clones hold 18% of the sample.

The label giving this sample's treatment or condition can be read as: approximately nine-day PBMC culture with coronavirus spike peptide pools or control peptides (ViraFEST assay). The ViraFEST assay, used in the study, expanded antigen-specific T cells with peptide pools and then identified the expanded clonotypes through TCR sequencing. Negative nucleocapsid antibody tests before and after vaccination confirmed that the healthy vaccine recipients had no prior SARS-CoV-2 infection. Each well held 2.2 million or so PBMCs cultured in IMDM containing approximately 5% human AB serum and about 10 IU/ml IL-2, with 8.5 to 10 ug/ml peptide pools added. On days 3 and 7, half of the culture medium was replaced with fresh IL-2-containing medium. After 10 to 11 days of culture, CD4+ T cells were isolated by negative selection with the EasySep CD4+ T cell isolation kit. Ficoll-Paque Plus gradient centrifugation was used to isolate PBMCs from whole blood, and the isolated PBMCs were then either used fresh or cryopreserved at -140C. In general, triplicate wells were set up for every culture condition.

The source is a human donor who received a COVID-19 vaccine. The chain was built from TRBV12-3 or TRBV12-4 and TRBJ1-1, with 12 central nucleotides matching TRBD1. Here the sequenced sample was CD4+ T cells from blood, cultured in vitro, taken before SARS-CoV-2 vaccination. The CDR3 loop reads CASRRDRGRVNTEAFF. The nucleotides are TGTGCCAGCAGGCGGGACAGGGGGCGTGTAAACACTGAAGCTTTCTTT.